The 17 T cell receptor beta chains presented below share a single source sample, sequenced in a study of regulatory T cells in long-lasting Graves disease. Specified time point: persistent/refractory GD, antithyroid drugs over 5 years with positive TRAb. PBMC RNA was the source of the TCR library. Arm-PCR with iRepertoire HTBI primers amplified the CDR3 regions for these TCR beta libraries. TCRdb independently ran MiXCR on the multiplex PCR reads; one entry per CDR3 protein. The sample holds about 420,000 distinct CDR3 sequences; around 20% are singletons and the top ten take roughly 30%. This specimen consisted of peripheral blood mononuclear cells (PBMCs), obtained when the disease was refractory, from a patient treated with antithyroid drugs. Receptors originate from a female donor with Graves disease.

This clonotype was counted at least ten times. This sequence joins TRBV7-9 and TRBJ1-1; possible D gene TRBD1, 5 bases. Germline V gives CDR1 SEHNR, CDR2 FQNEAQ (reference sequence). The CDR3 loop spans 13 amino acids. The ends were cut back, 5 bases at V and 3 bases at J, with 10 bases in the middle. CDR3 nucleotide sequence: TGTGCCAGCAGCGCGGGACGGCACACTGAAGCTTTCTTT. Translated: CASSAGRHTEAFF.

This chain uses TRBV5-6 with TRBJ1-2; maybe TRBD1 (5 bases). Trimming took 0 bases from V and 4 from J, leaving 13 bases between them. CDR3 length: 15 amino acids. Per germline, CDR1 SGHDT and CDR2 YYEEEE. The CDR3 DNA reads TGTGCCAGCAGCTTGGAGGCAGGAGGGGTCTATGGCTACACCTTC. As protein: CASSLEAGGVYGYTF. The complete variable domain, with remaining parts taken from reference TRBV5-6 and TRBJ1-2, reads DAGVTQSPTHLIKTRGQQVTLRCSPKSGHDTVSWYQQALGQGPQFIFQYYEEEERQRGNFPDRFSGHQFPNYSSELNVNALLLGDSALYLCASSLEAGGVYGYTFGSGTRLTVV.

In its sample, this clonotype was seen a few times. CDR3 protein: CASSYSRTAETQYF. CDR3 coding DNA: TGTGCCAGCAGTTACTCGAGGACAGCTGAGACCCAGTACTTC. The rearrangement joins TRBV6-5 to TRBJ2-5; D possibly corresponds to TRBD1 (6 bases). Trimming removed 0 bases from V and 5 bases from J, with 10 bases in between. Germline CDR1 reads MNHEY; CDR2 reads SVGAGI. CDR3 length: 14 amino acids.

This clonotype was counted only a few times. The gene calls are TRBV9 and TRBJ1-4, with D possibly being TRBD1 (6 bases). In germline, CDR1 is SGDLS, CDR2 YYNGEE. Trimming cost V 0 bases and J 8 bases, with 14 bases left between them. This CDR3 spans 15 amino acids. The CDR3 coding sequence is TGTGCCAGCAGCGTAGAGGAGGGGGTCGGGGAAAAACTGTTTTTT. It yields the protein CASSVEEGVGEKLFF.

This clonotype was recorded at least ten times. The chain carries TRBV28 and TRBJ2-2; tentatively, D is TRBD2 (6 bases). The CDR3 covers 14 residues. Germline lookup yields CDR1 MDHEN and CDR2 SYDVKM. Trimming removed 6 bases at V and 5 bases at J, with 13 bases between. DNA of the CDR3: TGTGCCAGCAGGGAGGGCCTAAGGACCGGGGAGCTGTTTTTT. It yields the protein CASREGLRTGELFF. The full variable domain, completed using reference TRBV28 and TRBJ2-2, is DVKVTQSSRYLVKRTGEKVFLECVQDMDHENMFWYRQDPGLGLRLIYFSYDVKMKEKGDIPEGYSVSREKKERFSLILESASTNQTSMYLCASREGLRTGELFFGEGSRLTVL.

J is TRBJ1-2 and V is TRBV3-1, with D possibly matching TRBD1 (5 bases). The CDR3 runs to 15 residues. Trimming removed 3 bases at V and 6 bases at J, with 17 bases between. Germline V gene data show CDR1 as LGHDT and CDR2 as YNNKEL (reference sequence). CDR3 residues: CASSHLTITGHGYTF. Here the CDR3 DNA reads TGTGCCAGCAGCCATCTAACCATCACGGGGCATGGCTACACCTTC.

This clonotype has ten or more counts. The rearrangement uses TRBV2 and TRBJ2-5; D might be TRBD1 (7 bases). This CDR3 spans 15 amino acids. The germline V gene has CDR1 SNHLY and CDR2 FYNNEI. V lost 3 bases to trimming and J lost 5 bases, with 16 bases between them. CDR3 residues: CASSDGGTARETQYF. CDR3 bases: TGTGCCAGCAGTGATGGGGGGACAGCTAGGGAGACCCAGTACTTC.

In this sample, this clonotype turned up many times. The chain uses TRBV5-1 and TRBJ2-2, with no clear D. Germline CDR1 reads SGHRS; CDR2 reads YFSETQ. Trimming took 0 bases from V and 2 from J, leaving 8 bases between them. The CDR3 spans 15 residues. CDR3 DNA: TGCGCCAGCAGCTTGGCCAACCCCAACACCGGGGAGCTGTTTTTT. Translation: CASSLANPNTGELFF.

There are many counts of this clonotype. This chain connects TRBV7-9 to TRBJ2-7; D is ambiguous. Germline V CDR1 and CDR2: SEHNR, FQNEAQ (reference sequence). Deletions cut 3 bases from V and 0 bases from J, with 12 bases between. The CDR3 contains 15 residues. CDR3 protein: CASSFPQATSYEQYF. CDR3 nucleotides: TGTGCCAGCAGCTTTCCGCAGGCGACCTCCTACGAGCAGTACTTC.

This sequence joins TRBV7-3 and TRBJ1-1; no clear D. CDR1 and CDR2 (germline): SGHTA, FQGTGA. With 1 base removed from V and 2 bases from J, the gap between germline ends came to 11 bases. The CDR3 has 15 amino acids. The CDR3 nucleotides are TGTGCCAGCAGCTTAAGGGAGGGCCCCAACACTGAAGCTTTCTTT. Protein: CASSLREGPNTEAFF.

This clonotype was recorded a few times. The V gene is TRBV29-1, the J gene TRBJ1-2; no reliable D call. Trimming cost V 2 bases and J 4 bases, with 14 bases left between them. Germline V gene data show CDR1 as SQVTM and CDR2 as ANQGSEA. The CDR3 totals 14 residues. The DNA of the CDR3 is TGCAGCGTTGAATTGGCGGTAACCTCCTATGGCTACACCTTC. Protein: CSVELAVTSYGYTF.

This clonotype was detected only a few times. This chain joins TRBV7-9 and TRBJ2-7, with D possibly TRBD2 on 6 matching bases. Germline V lookup: CDR1 SEHNR, CDR2 FQNEAQ (reference sequence). Trimming left V 5 bases short and J 0 bases short, with 14 bases between. This CDR3 comprises 15 residues. The CDR3 sequence: CASSTPGTGSYEQYF. As DNA, the CDR3 is TGTGCCAGCAGCACCCCCGGGACTGGCTCCTACGAGCAGTACTTC.

In this sample, this clonotype turned up many times. The gene calls are TRBV6-1 and TRBJ2-5; 12 nucleotides align to TRBD2. Germline assignment: CDR1 MNHNS and CDR2 SASEGT. V dropped 7 bases and J dropped 7; count of bases not matched to a gene: 4. The CDR3 covers 13 residues. The CDR3 region is CASTKTSGGTQYF. Here the CDR3 DNA reads TGTGCCAGCACCAAGACTAGCGGGGGGACCCAGTACTTC.

With respect to this clonotype: A clone one base away is much larger, so this may be a read error. The genes are TRBV13 and TRBJ1-2, with D maybe TRBD1 (5 bases). The CDR3 runs 14 residues. Per the germline V gene, CDR1 is PRHDT and CDR2 is FYEKMQ (reference sequence). For the CDR3, the DNA is TGTGCCAACAGCTTAATCGGGGCCAACTATGGCTACACCTTC. It yields the protein CANSLIGANYGYTF.

The V gene is TRBV5-1, the J gene TRBJ1-5, with D perhaps TRBD1 (5 bases). Trimming pared 4 bases from V and 0 bases from J, leaving 11 bases between. Germline V gene sequence: CDR1 SGHRS, CDR2 YFSETQ. This CDR3 has 15 amino acids. The CDR3 loop is CASSLDNYSNQPQHF. The CDR3 nucleotides are TGCGCCAGCAGCCTGGACAACTATAGCAATCAGCCCCAGCATTTT.

The V gene is TRBV2, the J gene TRBJ2-1; D assignment may be TRBD1 or TRBD2 (5 bases each). CDR3 length: 15 amino acids. The V gene lost 3 bases and the J gene lost 0 bases, with 9 bases spanning the gap. CDR1 is SNHLY and CDR2 is FYNNEI in the germline V gene. The CDR3 DNA reads TGTGCCAGCAGTGAGAGGGGAGACTCCTACAATGAGCAGTTCTTC. Amino acids: CASSERGDSYNEQFF.

The table lists this clonotype with many counts. The chain couples TRBV7-3 to TRBJ1-1; D not certain. Trimming took 1 base from V and 1 from J, leaving 10 bases between them. This CDR3 spans 15 amino acids. The germline V gene encodes CDR1 SGHTA and CDR2 FQGTGA. CDR3 bases: TGTGCCAGCAGCTTAAACTCGGCAGCGAACACTGAAGCTTTCTTT. It yields the protein CASSLNSAANTEAFF.